The sequence of this TCR beta chain was determined in a study of T cell repertoires in cytomegalovirus infection. Across the study: Public TCR beta signatures indicated both CMV infection and matching HLA type.

TCRdb re-derived calls from the reads in MiXCR, one entry per CDR3 protein. The repertoire has around 740,000 distinct CDR3 sequences, roughly 35% of them found once; the top ten carry under 3.5%. This clonotype was observed many times. Its antigen is still unknown. General study results and limits: Carriage of CMV together with the relevant HLA was identifiable through cumulative public TCR beta family frequency. What dominated the ex vivo response were HLA-C-restricted CMV-specific TCR beta clonotypes.

Sequencing was done on a sample of PBMCs. The sequence was collected from a human donor in good health (CMV status not recorded). Some clones in this sample may be carry-over from other donors' samples.

DNA of the CDR3: TGTGCCAGCAGCTTTCAAAGAGGGGGAAGAGAGACCCAGTACTTC. Amino acid sequence: CASSFQRGGRETQYF. This chain joins TRBV7-2 and TRBJ2-5; the D gene is possibly TRBD1 (6 bases). Between the trimmed V and J ends, which lost 3 bases and 4 bases, there was a span of 15 bases. CDR3 length: 15 residues. Germline CDR1 and CDR2: SGHTA and FQGNSA.